One and the same sample provided the 8 T cell receptor beta chains below, sequenced in a study of chemoradiotherapy in HPV16-positive cancers. Using immunoSEQ multiplex PCR, the repertoire was profiled, and TCRdb retains in-frame clones only, with some absent. Among approximately 38,000 clones, roughly 77% were seen once, and the ten largest hold 3% to 4.5%. The sequencing here drew on blood, taken from a patient who underwent chemoradiotherapy. The receptors were gathered from a human donor with HPV-associated anogenital cancer.

The V call is TRBV7-9, the J call TRBJ1-2; 7 bases are a match to TRBD1. The CDR3 runs 14 residues. From germline, CDR1 is SEHNR and CDR2 FQNEAQ (reference sequence). The J segment lost 1 base and the V segment lost 5 bases, leaving 4 bases of the junction unmatched. The CDR3 coding sequence is TGTGCCAGCAGCGGGGGACAGATTAACTATGGCTACACCTTC. Translation: CASSGGQINYGYTF.

V is TRBV4-1 and J is TRBJ1-1; 8 bases fit TRBD1. Trimming cost V 3 bases and J 6 bases; bases outside gene matches: 6. This CDR3 is 14 amino acids long. The germline CDR1 and CDR2 sequences are MGHRA and YSYEKL. CDR3 residues: CASSQTQGAAEAFF. In DNA, the CDR3 is TGCGCCAGCAGCCAGACCCAGGGGGCCGCTGAAGCTTTCTTT.

This clone is a singleton in its sample. The V and J genes are TRBV19 and TRBJ2-3, with TRBD2 matching 8 bases. J was trimmed by 0 bases and V by 2 bases; bases with no gene match: 7. The CDR3 runs 17 residues. Germline-derived CDR1 and CDR2 are LNHDA and SQIVND (reference sequence). CDR3 loop: CASSISGGNPSTDTQYF. In DNA, the CDR3 is TGTGCCAGTAGTATAAGCGGGGGAAATCCTAGCACAGATACGCAGTATTTT.

The V gene is TRBV5-4, the J gene TRBJ2-7, with 8 bases identical to TRBD2. The J segment lost 6 bases and the V segment lost 0 bases, leaving 11 bases of the junction unmatched. Germline CDR1 SGHNT, CDR2 YYREEE (reference sequence). The CDR3 is 16 amino acids. In nucleotides, the CDR3 is TGTGCCAGCAGCTTGGGCCGCGGGGGGTTTCTAGGCGAGCAGTACTTC. Translated, it gives CASSLGRGGFLGEQYF.

The chain couples TRBV2 to TRBJ1-6, with a weak D call TRBD1 (5 bases). The V end lost 1 base, the J end lost 10 bases, and 14 bases lay between the germline ends. Germline lookup yields CDR1 SNHLY and CDR2 FYNNEI. The CDR3 sequence is 15 residues long. The CDR3 DNA follows: TGTGCCAGCAGTGAAGGGGACCTTAGCGGCTCACCCCTCCACTTT. Its translation: CASSEGDLSGSPLHF.

The rearrangement links TRBV11-2 to TRBJ1-4; D remains ambiguous. Trimming stripped 5 bases from V and 4 bases from J, with 14 bases between. Germline assignment: CDR1 SGHAT and CDR2 FQNNGV. This CDR3 has 15 residues. The CDR3 here is CASSNPGSINEKLFF. DNA of the CDR3: TGTGCCAGCAGCAACCCCGGGTCCATTAATGAAAAACTGTTTTTT.

The chain recombines TRBV5-1 with TRBJ2-5; TRBD2 matches at 15 bases. The V gene's germline CDR1 is SGHRS and CDR2 YFSETQ. Trimming removed 4 bases from V and 2 bases from J; junction bases left unmatched: 6. The CDR3 runs to 17 residues. CDR3 sequence reads: CASSTGLAGGPQETQYF. Here the CDR3 DNA reads TGCGCCAGCAGCACGGGACTAGCGGGGGGACCTCAAGAGACCCAGTACTTC.

This chain joins TRBV7-2 and TRBJ2-5, with 8 nucleotides matching TRBD2. V shed 4 bases and J 1 base; nucleotides not matched to a gene: 8. This CDR3 contains 16 residues. Germline loops: CDR1 SGHTA, CDR2 FQGNSA. The CDR3: CASSSGGGNLQETQYF. CDR3 nucleotides: TGTGCCAGCAGCTCTGGCGGGGGGAATCTCCAAGAGACCCAGTACTTC.